Below, 22 T cell receptor beta chains from the same sample are listed, as sequenced in a study of tumor-infiltrating lymphocytes in primary liver carcinoma. Both RNA and DNA were isolated together from around 20-30 mg of bulk tissue that had not been sorted. Reverse transcription of 500 ng total RNA with a constant-region primer produced TCR beta cDNA. Investigators got TCR beta libraries out of three nested multiplex PCR rounds, done with slightly modified ARM-PCR. Use of TRBV1-TRBV30 forward primers with a C-beta reverse primer characterized the first two PCR rounds, which lasted about 10 cycles each. A single record per CDR3 protein comes from TCRdb applying MiXCR to the multiplex PCR reads. The sample includes under 50,000 distinct CDR3 sequences, less than 75% of them seen just once. What was sequenced was liver tumor tissue from sampling region 5. The subset is: tumor region T5, tumor centre. These receptor sequences come from a man aged 35-49 years with primary liver carcinoma and hepatitis B virus infection.

The gene calls are TRBV4-2 and TRBJ2-4; D possibly corresponds to TRBD1 (5 bases). The V end lost 8 bases, the J end lost 6 bases, and 29 bases lay between the germline ends. The CDR3 totals 18 residues. The germline CDR1 and CDR2 sequences are LGHNA and YNFKEQ. DNA for the CDR3: TGTGCCAGCGACCAAGAAGGCGCAGGGAAGGGGATCGGAAACATTCAGTACTTC. As protein: CASDQEGAGKGIGNIQYF.

As concerns this clonotype: This may be a read error, as it is one base from a much larger clone. This chain connects TRBV28 to TRBJ2-7, with a weak D call TRBD2 (6 bases). Trimming left V 3 bases short and J 3 bases short, with 15 bases between. This CDR3 contains 15 residues. CDR1 MDHEN and CDR2 SYDVKM come from the germline V gene. CDR3 DNA sequence: TGTGCCAGCAGTTTGGGGTCATGGGGGGACTACGAGCAGTACTTC. This translates into CASSLGSWGDYEQYF. Combining the CDR3 with reference TRBV28 and TRBJ2-7 gives the whole variable domain DVKVTQSSRYLVKRTGEKVFLECVQDMDHENMFWYRQDPGLGLRLIYFSYDVKMKEKGDIPEGYSVSREKKERFSLILESASTNQTSMYLCASSLGSWGDYEQYFGPGTRLTVT.

To note about this clonotype: This could be a read error, since a much larger clone is one nucleotide away. The CDR3 sequence: CASSWVGTETQYF. CDR3 DNA sequence: TGTGCCAGCAGTTGGGTTGGCACGGAGACCCAGTACTTC. V and J are TRBV28 and TRBJ2-5, with unresolved D. V was pared by 4 bases and J by 5 bases, with 11 bases between. The CDR3 extends over 13 amino acids. Germline assignment: CDR1 MDHEN and CDR2 SYDVKM.

As regards this clonotype: A single base separates this from a much larger clone, so it may be a read error. V usage is TRBV2 and J usage is TRBJ1-4; 7 nucleotides line up with TRBD1. CDR1 SNHLY and CDR2 FYNNEI come from the germline V gene. The CDR3 consists of 14 residues. Here the CDR3 reads CTSRGTVTNEKLFF. For the CDR3, the DNA is TGTACCAGCAGGGGGACAGTGACTAATGAAAAACTGTTTTTT.

This chain joins TRBV4-1 and TRBJ2-1; TRBD2 agrees at 11 bases. This CDR3 contains 16 residues. The V segment lost 11 bases and the J segment 5 bases; nucleotides outside the gene matches: 14. The germline V gene has CDR1 MGHRA and CDR2 YSYEKL. CDR3 DNA: TGCGCCGGTAACCAATCCGGGACTAGCGGTGACAATGAGCAGTTCTTC. Amino acids: CAGNQSGTSGDNEQFF.

As concerns this clonotype: It is likely a read error, because the conserved phenylalanine at the end of the CDR3 is missing. This chain connects TRBV12-5 to TRBJ2-2, with D tentatively TRBD1 or TRBD2 (6 bases each). Deletions cut 10 bases from V and 0 bases from J, with 18 bases between. The CDR3 is 16 amino acids. Germline CDR1 reads LGHNT; CDR2 reads FRNRAP. The CDR3 nucleotides read TGTGCTAATGTTCCTCCGGGGGCCACGAACACCGGGGAGCTGTTTTTA. This encodes CANVPPGATNTGELFL.

Judged by abundance, this clonotype is medium-sized. V is TRBV11-2 and J is TRBJ2-7, with TRBD2 matching over 7 bases. The germline V gene has CDR1 SGHAT and CDR2 FQNNGV. This CDR3 is 12 amino acids long. After removal of 5 bases from V and 3 bases from J, the junction contained 1 base not matched to a gene. The CDR3 sequence is CASSPGGYEQYF. The CDR3 DNA reads TGTGCCAGCAGCCCGGGGGGCTACGAGCAGTACTTC.

Concerning this clonotype: Its ends do not fully match the called genes, so a read error is possible. V is TRBV12-3 or TRBV12-4 and J is TRBJ2-7; no reliable D call. CDR3 length: 12 residues. Written as DNA, the CDR3 is TGTGCCAACAGTCTGAGTTCCTACGAGCAGTACTTC. This encodes CANSLSSYEQYF.

For this clonotype: A read error is possible here, since a much larger clone lies one base away. The gene calls are TRBV28 and TRBJ2-3; D is perhaps TRBD1 or TRBD2 (5 bases each). Looked up from germline, CDR1 is MDHEN and CDR2 is SYDVKM. V was trimmed by 8 bases and J by 11 bases, leaving 32 bases between them. CDR3 length: 17 amino acids. The CDR3 nucleotides read TGTGCCAGCGGCCGATCCGGAGCAGGGACCCTGGGTGTTGTGCAGTATTTT. Translating it yields CASGRSGAGTLGVVQYF.

The chain carries TRBV28 and TRBJ2-2; D possibly matches TRBD1 or TRBD2 (5 bases each). The germline gives CDR1 MDHEN, CDR2 SYDVKM. V lost 8 bases and J lost 0, with 7 bases in between. The CDR3 is made up of 13 amino acids. The CDR3 is CASLGANTGELFF. CDR3 DNA sequence: TGTGCCAGCTTGGGGGCGAACACCGGGGAGCTGTTTTTT. Looking up the rest from reference TRBV28 and TRBJ2-2 gives the full variable domain: DVKVTQSSRYLVKRTGEKVFLECVQDMDHENMFWYRQDPGLGLRLIYFSYDVKMKEKGDIPEGYSVSREKKERFSLILESASTNQTSMYLCASLGANTGELFFGEGSRLTVL.

There are many counts of this clonotype. This chain uses TRBV11-2 with TRBJ1-3; D not resolved. Germline CDR1 SGHAT, CDR2 FQNNGV. The CDR3 totals 12 residues. With 3 bases removed from V and 4 bases from J, the gap between germline ends came to 4 bases. The CDR3 sequence: CASSLGGNTIYF. The CDR3 DNA reads TGTGCCAGCAGCTTGGGGGGAAACACCATATATTTT.

On this clonotype itself: Since no conserved phenylalanine or tryptophan closes the CDR3, a read error is the likely cause. The rearrangement joins TRBV6-1 to TRBJ2-7; 8 bases line up with TRBD2. CDR1 MNHNS and CDR2 SASEGT come from the germline V gene. The CDR3 extends over 13 amino acids. The CDR3 spells CAGSERGSYEQYL. In DNA form, the CDR3 reads TGTGCCGGCAGTGAGCGGGGGTCCTACGAGCAGTACCTC.

As to this clonotype: A read error may produce the germline difference seen at one junction end. This chain links TRBV6-5 with TRBJ2-3, with no clear D. The CDR3 loop spans 13 amino acids. Germline values: CDR1 MNHEY, CDR2 SVGAGI. In DNA, the CDR3 is TGTGCCAGCAGTTCCCATGCTCCAGATACGCGGTATTTT. Translating it yields CASSSHAPDTRYF.

The chain joins TRBV11-2 to TRBJ2-7; 9 bases line up with TRBD1. Germline CDR1 reads SGHAT; CDR2 reads FQNNGV. This CDR3 is built from 17 residues. DNA of the CDR3: TGTGTCAGAGGCATCGATCCGCCGGGACAGGGAAGCTACGAGCAGTACTTC. Translation gives CVRGIDPPGQGSYEQYF. Variable domain in full (rest from reference TRBV11-2 and TRBJ2-7): EAGVAQSPRYKIIEKRQSVAFWCNPISGHATLYWYQQILGQGPKLLIQFQNNGVVDDSQLPKDRFSAERLKGVDSTLKIQPAKLEDSAVYLCVRGIDPPGQGSYEQYFGPGTRLTVT.

This clonotype was counted ten times or more. The rearrangement uses TRBV5-1 and TRBJ2-1, with D possibly being TRBD2 (6 bases). The germline CDR1 and CDR2 sequences are SGHRS and YFSETQ. V shed 0 bases and J shed 0 bases, with 13 bases lying between them. This CDR3 has 17 amino acids. The CDR3 DNA sequence: TGCGCCAGCAGCTTGGCACGGGACTCCGGCTCCTACAATGAGCAGTTCTTC. It translates to CASSLARDSGSYNEQFF. Looking up the rest from reference TRBV5-1 and TRBJ2-1 gives the full variable domain: KAGVTQTPRYLIKTRGQQVTLSCSPISGHRSVSWYQQTPGQGLQFLFEYFSETQRNKGNFPGRFSGRQFSNSRSEMNVSTLELGDSALYLCASSLARDSGSYNEQFFGPGTRLTVL.

To note about this clonotype: A read error may produce the germline difference seen at one junction end. This sequence joins TRBV11-2 and TRBJ1-2; TRBD1 is a possible D gene (6 bases). Germline-derived CDR1 and CDR2 are SGHAT and FQNNGV. The CDR3 extends over 14 amino acids. The CDR3 DNA reads TGTGTCAGCAGGGAGTGGGACACCACCTATGGCTACACCTTC. It translates to CVSREWDTTYGYTF.

Details on this clonotype: This is likely a read error, given that the CDR3 carries no conserved phenylalanine or tryptophan at its end. This chain connects TRBV12-3 or TRBV12-4 to TRBJ2-7; D ambiguous. The CDR3 contains 12 residues. CDR3 amino acids: CARSPSSYEQYY. The CDR3 region has the DNA TGTGCCCGCAGTCCGAGTTCCTACGAGCAGTACTAC.

As for this clonotype: One end of the junction varies from germline; a read error may be responsible. The rearrangement links TRBV11-2 to TRBJ1-1, with a tentative D call TRBD1 (6 bases). The CDR3 length is 14 residues. Germline-derived CDR1 and CDR2 are SGHAT and FQNNGV. CDR3 DNA sequence: TGTACCAGCAGCCTACAGAGAGGGGGCACTGAAGCTTTCTTT. As protein: CTSSLQRGGTEAFF.

This clonotype was observed many times. The J gene is TRBJ1-1, the V gene TRBV12-3 or TRBV12-4; no reliable D call. CDR3 size: 13 residues. The V gene lost 6 bases and the J gene lost 5 bases, with 13 bases spanning the gap. CDR3 residues: CASSPNILTEAFF. For the CDR3, the DNA is TGTGCCAGCAGCCCCAACATCTTGACTGAAGCTTTCTTT.

For this clonotype: The CDR3 does not close with the conserved phenylalanine or tryptophan, likely indicating a read error. The limits of the CDR3 on the DNA are not certain, so only TCRdb's listed CDR3 is given. J is TRBJ2-7 and V is TRBV4-2; the tabulated D call, TRBD2, remains unverified against the DNA. The CDR3 extends over 17 residues, inclusive of both ends. Germline loops: CDR1 LGHNA, CDR2 YNFKEQ. CDR3 in amino acids: CATTGLAGVYKSYELYL.

The gene calls are TRBV7-3 and TRBJ2-5, with 11 nucleotides matching TRBD2. V shed 2 bases, J shed 1 base, and the junction held 9 bases outside the gene matches. The CDR3 length is 18 residues. Germline values: CDR1 SGHTA, CDR2 FQGTGA. CDR3 nucleotides: TGTGCCAGCAGCTTATTTGCAGTGCTAGCGGGAGGCCAAGAGACCCAGTACTTC. It encodes CASSLFAVLAGGQETQYF.

This clonotype was detected ten times or more. The chain employs TRBV28 and TRBJ2-1; D is uncertain. The CDR3 is made up of 13 amino acids. The germline V and J ends were trimmed by 3 bases and 12 bases, with 15 bases remaining between them. CDR1 is MDHEN and CDR2 is SYDVKM in the germline V gene. In DNA, the CDR3 is TGTGCCAGCAGTTTCGGGTTGGGAAGTGGGCAGTTCTTC. Translated, it gives CASSFGLGSGQFF. Together with reference TRBV28 and TRBJ2-1, the CDR3 gives the full variable domain: DVKVTQSSRYLVKRTGEKVFLECVQDMDHENMFWYRQDPGLGLRLIYFSYDVKMKEKGDIPEGYSVSREKKERFSLILESASTNQTSMYLCASSFGLGSGQFFGPGTRLTVL.